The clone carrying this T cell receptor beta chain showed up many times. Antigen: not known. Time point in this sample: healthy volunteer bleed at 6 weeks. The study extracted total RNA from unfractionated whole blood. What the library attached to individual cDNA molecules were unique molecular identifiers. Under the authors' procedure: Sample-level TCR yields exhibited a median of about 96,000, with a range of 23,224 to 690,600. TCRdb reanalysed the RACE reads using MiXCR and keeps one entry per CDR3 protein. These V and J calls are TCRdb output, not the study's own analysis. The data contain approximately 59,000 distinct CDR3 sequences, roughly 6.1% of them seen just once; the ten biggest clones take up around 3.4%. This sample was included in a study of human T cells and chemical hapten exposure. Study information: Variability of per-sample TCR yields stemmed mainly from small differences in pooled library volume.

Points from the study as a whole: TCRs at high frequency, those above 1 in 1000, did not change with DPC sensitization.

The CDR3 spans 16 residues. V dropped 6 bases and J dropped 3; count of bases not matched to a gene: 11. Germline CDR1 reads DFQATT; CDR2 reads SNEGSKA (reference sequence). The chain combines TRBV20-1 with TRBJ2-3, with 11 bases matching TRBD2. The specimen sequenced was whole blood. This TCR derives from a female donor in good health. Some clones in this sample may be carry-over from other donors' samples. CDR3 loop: CSAYDLAGGQTDTQYF. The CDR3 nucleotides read TGCAGTGCCTACGACTTAGCGGGAGGGCAAACAGATACGCAGTATTTT.